The present entry profiles one T cell receptor (beta chain) with its context. This table comes from immunoSEQ multiplex PCR, and its TCRdb copy is limited to in-frame clones, with some not included. The sample holds 70,000 to 80,000 clones, around 86% seen once. The data were obtained in a study of control samples from healthy donors and cancer patients. This CDR3 contains 15 residues. The germline V and J ends were trimmed by 4 bases and 0 bases, with 12 bases remaining between them. Germline V gene data show CDR1 as LGHDT and CDR2 as YNNKEL (reference sequence). Input material: PBMCs. The chain is built from TRBV3-1 (or the pseudogene TRBV3-2) and TRBJ1-2; D is possibly TRBD1 (5 bases). The receptor was derived from a woman aged 45 to 65 with colorectal cancer. The CDR3 sequence: CASSPHGATNYGYTF. The CDR3 DNA sequence: TGTGCCAGCAGCCCCCACGGGGCAACTAACTATGGCTACACCTTC.